These T cell receptor beta chains were read from a single sample in a study of type 1 and type 2 diabetes patients. TCRdb passed the multiplex PCR reads through MiXCR, listing each CDR3 protein once. The table lists 270,000 or so distinct CDR3 sequences, more than 45% of them singletons. Sequenced: peripheral blood mononuclear cells (PBMCs). These TCRs come from a man aged 18-30 years with type 2 diabetes. The CDR3 runs from the conserved cysteine through the conserved F or W. Not all rows give a size; the values are once, few, many and, for expanded clones, a class.

V: TRBV7-2; size: NA; J: TRBJ2-7; CDR3: CASSLTGLGVVEQYF
V: TRBV25-1; size: NA; J: TRBJ1-5; CDR3: CASSASTGVSQPQHF
V: TRBV14; size: many; J: TRBJ2-1; CDR3: CASSQDRQRNNEQFF
V: TRBV11-3; size: NA; J: NA; CDR3: CASSSGQGGNEQFF
V: TRBV28; size: NA; J: TRBJ2-5; CDR3: CASSSIGETQYF
V: TRBV30; size: NA; J: TRBJ1-5; CDR3: CAWSFGPGQPQHF
V: TRBV12-3/TRBV12-4; size: few; J: TRBJ1-2; CDR3: CASRRGEEDHGYTF
V: TRBV28; size: NA; J: TRBJ2-7; CDR3: CASSSGIHYEQYF
V: TRBV11-2; size: once; J: TRBJ2-5; CDR3: CAGSSGLSQETQYF
V: TRBV2; size: many; J: TRBJ2-5; CDR3: CASTYLREGQEETQYF
V: TRBV7-2; size: NA; J: TRBJ1-6; CDR3: CASTGSYNSPLHF
V: TRBV7-2; size: NA; J: TRBJ1-5; CDR3: CASSSDTDQPQHF
V: TRBV4-3; size: NA; J: TRBJ1-1; CDR3: CASSHWDGGGGEAFF
V: TRBV20-1; size: NA; J: TRBJ2-7; CDR3: CSARPSDRSSYEQYF
V: TRBV12-3/TRBV12-4; size: NA; J: TRBJ2-7; CDR3: CASSSAPGTAYERYF
V: TRBV15; size: few; J: TRBJ2-3; CDR3: CATSSRSTDTQYF
V: TRBV7-9; size: NA; J: TRBJ2-6; CDR3: CASSLRDPGSVSSGANVLTF
V: TRBV25-1; size: NA; J: TRBJ2-7; CDR3: CASSDISRDLTREQYF
V: TRBV19; size: NA; J: TRBJ2-7; CDR3: CASSATGTREQYF
V: TRBV10-3; size: few; J: TRBJ2-1; CDR3: CAISESLGVEQFF
V: TRBV15; size: few; J: TRBJ2-5; CDR3: CATSRVGGAYQETQYF
V: TRBV10-3; size: NA; J: TRBJ2-7; CDR3: CASRNTGAYEQYF
V: TRBV24-1; size: few; J: TRBJ1-5; CDR3: CATSQGSNQPQHF
V: TRBV6-5; size: NA; J: TRBJ2-1; CDR3: CAISAISYNEQFF
V: TRBV30; size: few; J: TRBJ2-3; CDR3: CAWSVTSSDTQYF
V: TRBV14; size: few; J: TRBJ2-7; CDR3: CASSPAGLAIEQYF
V: TRBV7-3; size: few; J: TRBJ2-5; CDR3: CASSVGGSETQYF
V: TRBV7-9; size: NA; J: TRBJ1-5; CDR3: CASSPPVRWESRPQHF
V: TRBV12-3/TRBV12-4; size: NA; J: TRBJ2-3; CDR3: CASSFEGGTDTQYF
V: TRBV7-9; size: NA; J: TRBJ2-1; CDR3: CASSLRSERVNEQFF
V: TRBV7-2; size: few; J: TRBJ2-7; CDR3: CASTEDRREQYF
V: TRBV27; size: NA; J: TRBJ2-2; CDR3: CASSLSNQIAGELFF
V: TRBV5-1; size: once; J: TRBJ1-6; CDR3: CASSYQDTDGPLHF
V: TRBV5-6; size: NA; J: TRBJ2-1; CDR3: CASSLVGDRDNEQFF
V: TRBV5-1; size: few; J: TRBJ1-5; CDR3: CASSDGLSNQPQHF
V: TRBV4-3; size: NA; J: TRBJ2-7; CDR3: CASSQEDRVDEQYF
V: TRBV19; size: few; J: TRBJ2-1; CDR3: CASSHPGIGSRFF
V: TRBV2; size: many; J: TRBJ2-2; CDR3: CASRDVAGTDTGELFF
V: TRBV20-1; size: NA; J: TRBJ2-5; CDR3: CSARDLRGGTSGPRRTQYF
V: TRBV19; size: NA; J: TRBJ1-1; CDR3: CASSSRILMNTEAFF
V: TRBV10-1; size: NA; J: TRBJ1-1; CDR3: CASSESGQREAFF
V: TRBV12-3/TRBV12-4; size: few; J: TRBJ1-1; CDR3: CASTFGGNTEAFF
V: TRBV15; size: many; J: TRBJ1-1; CDR3: CATSKGPEAFF